Sequencing of this T cell receptor (beta chain) was carried out in a study of beta chain features in type 1 diabetes. Overall study context: Sorted cells from all samples, numbering some 99,000,000, were examined.

Sorting of CD4+ naive, central memory, regulatory and stem cell-like memory cells was performed via CD45RO/CCR7/CD25/CD127/CD95/CD27. The germline V and J ends were trimmed by 5 bases and 1 base, with 8 bases remaining between them. CDR1 and CDR2 (germline): SGHAT, FQNNGV. The CDR3 totals 13 residues. Remarks on this clone: The same CDR3 also results from other DNA sequences found in this sample.

Every isolated RNA sample was fully reverse transcribed, so sequencing captured expressed TCRB transcripts. Profiling relied on immunoSEQ multiplex PCR, and the TCRdb table lists in-frame clones only, not all of them. This table holds 900,000 or so clones, 15% to 20% found once. This chain joins TRBV11-2 and TRBJ2-5; D is unclear. The TCR sequence derives from a woman younger than 30 in good health. The sequenced material came from naive CD4+ T cells from blood. CDR3 sequence (DNA): TGTGCCAGCAGCCTGGGATTCCAAGAGACCCAGTACTTC. It codes for CASSLGFQETQYF.